This T cell receptor beta chain was captured by sequencing in a study of T cells expressing NK-cell markers. Study in general: The sequencing cohort of eight donors included seven HCMV-seropositive individuals and one seronegative individual.

Details on this clonotype: The antigen remains unidentified.

Findings of the study overall: Top CD8+ clonotypes included the dominant CD3+CD56+NKG2C+ clonotypes in roughly 6 donors.

Libraries used 5'RACE template switching adding universal primer site and UMIs. For each CDR3 protein, TCRdb gives one entry from its re-call of the 5' RACE reads, without DNA. The specimen's table records roughly 180,000 distinct CDR3 sequences. The CDR3 is made up of 16 amino acids. Germline CDR1 ENHRY, CDR2 SYGVKD. What was sequenced was blood T cells: a sorted CD56 or NKG2C T cell subset, CD4+ or CD8+ T cells, or bulk PBMC T cells (not recorded which). This TCR was sampled from a woman between 18 and 75 years old in good health. The rearrangement uses TRBV10-3 and TRBJ2-6; TCRdb designates TRBD1, a call that cannot be tested without DNA. Here the CDR3 reads CATNRGDISGANVLTF.